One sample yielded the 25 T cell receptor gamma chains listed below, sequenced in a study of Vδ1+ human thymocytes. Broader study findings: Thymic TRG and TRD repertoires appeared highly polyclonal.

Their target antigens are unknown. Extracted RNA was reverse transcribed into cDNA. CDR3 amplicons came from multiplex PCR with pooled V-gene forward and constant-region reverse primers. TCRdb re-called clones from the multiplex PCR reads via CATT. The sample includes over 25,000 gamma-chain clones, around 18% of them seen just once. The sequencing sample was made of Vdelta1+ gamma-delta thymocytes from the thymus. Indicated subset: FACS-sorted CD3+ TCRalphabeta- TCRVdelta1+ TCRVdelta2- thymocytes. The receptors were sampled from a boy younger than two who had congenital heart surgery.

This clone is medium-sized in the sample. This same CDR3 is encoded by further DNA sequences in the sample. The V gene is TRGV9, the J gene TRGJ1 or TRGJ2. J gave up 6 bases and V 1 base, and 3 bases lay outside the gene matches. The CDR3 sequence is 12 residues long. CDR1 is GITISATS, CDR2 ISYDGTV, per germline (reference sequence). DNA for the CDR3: TGTGCCTTGTGGGAGGTCGGTTATAAGAAACTCTTT. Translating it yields CALWEVGYKKLF.

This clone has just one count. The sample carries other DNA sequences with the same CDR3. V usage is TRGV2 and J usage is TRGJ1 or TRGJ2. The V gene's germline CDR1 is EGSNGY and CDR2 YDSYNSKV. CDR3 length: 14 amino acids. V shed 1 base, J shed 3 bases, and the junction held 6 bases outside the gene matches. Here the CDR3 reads CATWDGGGYYKKLF. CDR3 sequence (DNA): TGTGCCACCTGGGACGGCGGGGGTTATTATAAGAAACTCTTT.

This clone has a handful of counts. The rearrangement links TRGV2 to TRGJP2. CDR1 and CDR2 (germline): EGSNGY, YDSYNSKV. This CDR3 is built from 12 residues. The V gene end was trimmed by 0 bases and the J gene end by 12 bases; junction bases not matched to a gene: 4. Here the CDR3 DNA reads TGTGCCACCTGGGACGGGCAGGGGATCAAGACGTTT. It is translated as CATWDGQGIKTF.

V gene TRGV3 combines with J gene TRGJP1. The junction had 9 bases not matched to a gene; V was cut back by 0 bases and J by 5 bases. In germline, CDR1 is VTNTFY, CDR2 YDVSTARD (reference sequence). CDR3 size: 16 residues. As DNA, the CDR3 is TGTGCCACCTGGGACAGGCTTACAAGGACTGGTTGGTTCAAGATATTT. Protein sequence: CATWDRLTRTGWFKIF.

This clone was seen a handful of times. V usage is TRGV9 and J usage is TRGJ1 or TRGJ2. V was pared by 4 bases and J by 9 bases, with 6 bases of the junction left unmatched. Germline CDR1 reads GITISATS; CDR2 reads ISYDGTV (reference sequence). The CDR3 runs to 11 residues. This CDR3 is CALWEPVKKLF. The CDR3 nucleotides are TGTGCCTTGTGGGAACCCGTTAAGAAACTCTTT.

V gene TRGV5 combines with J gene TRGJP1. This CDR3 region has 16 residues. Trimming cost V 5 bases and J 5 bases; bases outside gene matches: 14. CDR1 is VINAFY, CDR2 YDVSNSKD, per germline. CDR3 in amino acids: CATWVTKRKTGWFKIF. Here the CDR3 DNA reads TGTGCCACCTGGGTTACCAAACGAAAGACTGGTTGGTTCAAGATATTT.

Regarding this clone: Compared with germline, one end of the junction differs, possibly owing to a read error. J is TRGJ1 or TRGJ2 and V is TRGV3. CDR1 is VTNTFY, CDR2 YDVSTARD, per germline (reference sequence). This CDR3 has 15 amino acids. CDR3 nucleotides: TGTGCCACCTGGGACAGGCGGGCTTTCGATTATAAGAAGCTCTTT. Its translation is CATWDRRAFDYKKLF.

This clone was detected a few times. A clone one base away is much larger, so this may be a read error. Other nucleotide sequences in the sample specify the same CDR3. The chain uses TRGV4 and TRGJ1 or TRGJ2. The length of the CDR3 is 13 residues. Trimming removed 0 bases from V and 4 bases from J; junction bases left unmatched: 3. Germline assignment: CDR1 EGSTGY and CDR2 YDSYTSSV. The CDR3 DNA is TGTGCCACCTGGGATGGGCTATATTATAAGAAACTCTTT. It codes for CATWDGLYYKKLF.

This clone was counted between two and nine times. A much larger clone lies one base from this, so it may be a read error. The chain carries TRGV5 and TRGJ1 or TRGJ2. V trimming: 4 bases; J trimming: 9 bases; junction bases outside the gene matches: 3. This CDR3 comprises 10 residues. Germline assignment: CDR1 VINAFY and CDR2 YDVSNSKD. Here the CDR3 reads CATWEGKKLF. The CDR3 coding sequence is TGTGCCACCTGGGAAGGTAAGAAACTCTTT.

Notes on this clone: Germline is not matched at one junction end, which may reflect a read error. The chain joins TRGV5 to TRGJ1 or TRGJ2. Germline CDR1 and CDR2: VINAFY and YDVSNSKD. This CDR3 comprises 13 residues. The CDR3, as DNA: TGTGCCACCCGGGACAGGCCAGGCTATAAGAAACTCTTT. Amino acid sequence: CATRDRPGYKKLF.

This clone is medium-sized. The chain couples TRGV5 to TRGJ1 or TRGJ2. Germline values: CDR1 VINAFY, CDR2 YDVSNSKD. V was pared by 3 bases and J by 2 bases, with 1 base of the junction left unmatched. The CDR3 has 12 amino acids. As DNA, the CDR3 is TGTGCCACCTGGGACTATTATTATAAGAAACTCTTT. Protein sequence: CATWDYYYKKLF.

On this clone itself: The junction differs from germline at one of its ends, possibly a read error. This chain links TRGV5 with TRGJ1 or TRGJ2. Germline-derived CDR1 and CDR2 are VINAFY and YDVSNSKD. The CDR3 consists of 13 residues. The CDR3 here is CATWDRRLCEKLF. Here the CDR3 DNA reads TGTGCCACCTGGGACAGGCGCCTCTGTGAGAAACTTTTT.

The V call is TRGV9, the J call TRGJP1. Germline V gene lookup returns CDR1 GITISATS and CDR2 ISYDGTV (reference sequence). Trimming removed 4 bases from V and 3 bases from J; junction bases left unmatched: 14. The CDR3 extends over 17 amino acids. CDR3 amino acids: CALWEFGGLPTGWFKIF. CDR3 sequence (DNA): TGTGCCTTGTGGGAATTCGGTGGGCTTCCCACTGGTTGGTTCAAGATATTT.

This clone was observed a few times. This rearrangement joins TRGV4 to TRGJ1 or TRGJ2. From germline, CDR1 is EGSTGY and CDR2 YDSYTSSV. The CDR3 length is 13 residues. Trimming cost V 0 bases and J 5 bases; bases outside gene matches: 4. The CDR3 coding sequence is TGTGCCACCTGGGATGGGTCTCATTATAAGAAACTCTTT. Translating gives CATWDGSHYKKLF.

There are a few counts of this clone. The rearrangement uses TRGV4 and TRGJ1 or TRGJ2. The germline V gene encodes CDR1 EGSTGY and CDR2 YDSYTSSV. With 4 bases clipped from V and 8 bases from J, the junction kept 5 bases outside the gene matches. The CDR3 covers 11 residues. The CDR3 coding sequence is TGTGCCACCTGGGACTGTAATAAGAAACTCTTT. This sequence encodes CATWDCNKKLF.

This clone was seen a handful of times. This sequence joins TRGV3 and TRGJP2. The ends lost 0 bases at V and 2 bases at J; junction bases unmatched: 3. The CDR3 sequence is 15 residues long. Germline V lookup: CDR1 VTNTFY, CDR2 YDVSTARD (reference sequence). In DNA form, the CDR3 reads TGTGCCACCTGGGACAGGGTCAGTAGTGATTGGATCAAGACGTTT. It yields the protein CATWDRVSSDWIKTF.

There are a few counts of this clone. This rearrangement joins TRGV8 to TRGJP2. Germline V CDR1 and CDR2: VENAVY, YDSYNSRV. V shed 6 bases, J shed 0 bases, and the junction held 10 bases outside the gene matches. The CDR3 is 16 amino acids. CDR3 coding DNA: TGTGCCACCTGGCCAACCCCTTATAGTAGTGATTGGATCAAGACGTTT. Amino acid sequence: CATWPTPYSSDWIKTF.

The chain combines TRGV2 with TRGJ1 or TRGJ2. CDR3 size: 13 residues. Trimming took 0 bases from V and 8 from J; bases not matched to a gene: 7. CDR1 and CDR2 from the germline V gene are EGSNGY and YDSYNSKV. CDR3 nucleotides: TGTGCCACCTGGGACGGGCCTTGGAATAAGAAACTCTTT. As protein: CATWDGPWNKKLF.

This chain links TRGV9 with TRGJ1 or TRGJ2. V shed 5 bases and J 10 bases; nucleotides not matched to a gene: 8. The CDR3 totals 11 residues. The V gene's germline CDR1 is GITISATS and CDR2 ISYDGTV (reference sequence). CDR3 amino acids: CALWGSCKKLF. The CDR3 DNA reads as TGTGCCTTGTGGGGATCCTGCAAGAAACTCTTT.

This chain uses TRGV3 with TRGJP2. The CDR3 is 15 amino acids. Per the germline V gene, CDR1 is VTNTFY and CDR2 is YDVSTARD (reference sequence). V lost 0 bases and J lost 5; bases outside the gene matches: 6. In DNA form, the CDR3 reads TGTGCCACCTGGGACAGGCGATGCAGTGATTGGATCAAGACGTTT. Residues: CATWDRRCSDWIKTF.

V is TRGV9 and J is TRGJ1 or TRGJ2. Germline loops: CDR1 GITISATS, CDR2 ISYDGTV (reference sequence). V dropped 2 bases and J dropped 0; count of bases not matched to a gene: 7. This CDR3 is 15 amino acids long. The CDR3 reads CALWEGYQNYYKKLF. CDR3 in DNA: TGTGCCTTGTGGGAGGGCTACCAGAATTATTATAAGAAACTCTTT.

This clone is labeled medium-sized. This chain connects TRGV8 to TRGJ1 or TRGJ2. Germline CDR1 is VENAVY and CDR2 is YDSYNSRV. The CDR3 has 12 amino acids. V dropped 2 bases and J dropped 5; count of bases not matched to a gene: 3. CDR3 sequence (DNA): TGTGCCACCTGGGATATGGATTATAAGAAACTCTTT. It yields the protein CATWDMDYKKLF.

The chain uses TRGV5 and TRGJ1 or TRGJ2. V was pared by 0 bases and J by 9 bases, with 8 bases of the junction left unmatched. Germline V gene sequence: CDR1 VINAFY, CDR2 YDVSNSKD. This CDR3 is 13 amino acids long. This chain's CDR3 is CATWDRDCPKKLF. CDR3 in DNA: TGTGCCACCTGGGACAGGGATTGCCCTAAGAAACTCTTT.

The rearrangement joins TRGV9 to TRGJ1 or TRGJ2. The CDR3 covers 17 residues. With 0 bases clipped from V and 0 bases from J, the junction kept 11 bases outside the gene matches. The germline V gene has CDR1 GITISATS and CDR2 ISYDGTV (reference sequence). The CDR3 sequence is CALWEVLTRPNYYKKLF. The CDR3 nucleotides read TGTGCCTTGTGGGAGGTGTTAACTCGTCCGAATTATTATAAGAAACTCTTT.

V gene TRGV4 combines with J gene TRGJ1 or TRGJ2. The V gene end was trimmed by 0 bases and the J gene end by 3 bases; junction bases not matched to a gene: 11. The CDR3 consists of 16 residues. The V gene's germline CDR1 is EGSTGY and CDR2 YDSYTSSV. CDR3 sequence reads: CATWDGSISPYYKKLF. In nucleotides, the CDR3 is TGTGCCACCTGGGATGGGTCCATTTCTCCTTATTATAAGAAACTCTTT.